This note documents a single T cell receptor (beta chain) sequence. The sample is drawn from a study of OX40 agonist ivuxolimab in advanced cancers. The table came from immunoSEQ multiplex PCR; TCRdb's copy has only in-frame clones and leaves some out. The repertoire consists of tens of thousands of clones, with 84% occurring once and the leading ten covering around 2.7%. This CDR3 is 16 amino acids long. Germline assignment: CDR1 LGHNA and CDR2 YNFKEQ. Trimming cost V 0 bases and J 2 bases, with 12 bases left between them. The TCR sequence derives from an adult with an advanced solid tumor such as melanoma, head and neck, liver or kidney cancer. Here the sequenced sample was CD4+ or CD8+ T cells sorted from blood, taken in a trial of the OX40 agonist ivuxolimab. This chain connects TRBV4-2 to TRBJ2-3; D might be TRBD2 (6 bases). The CDR3 reads CASSQEDASATDTQYF. Written as DNA, the CDR3 is TGTGCCAGCAGCCAAGAAGATGCTAGCGCCACAGATACGCAGTATTTT.